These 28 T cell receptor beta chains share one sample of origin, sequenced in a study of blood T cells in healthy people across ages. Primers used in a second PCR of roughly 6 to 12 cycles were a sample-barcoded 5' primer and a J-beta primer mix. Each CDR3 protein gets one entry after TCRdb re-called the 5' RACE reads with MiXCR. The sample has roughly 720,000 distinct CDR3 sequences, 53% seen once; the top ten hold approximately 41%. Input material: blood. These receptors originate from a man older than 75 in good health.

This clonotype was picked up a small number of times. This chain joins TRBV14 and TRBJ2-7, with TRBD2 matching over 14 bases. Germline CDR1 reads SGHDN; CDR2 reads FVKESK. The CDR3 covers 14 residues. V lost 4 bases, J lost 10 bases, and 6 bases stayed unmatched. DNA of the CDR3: TGTGCCAGCAGCCCTGGGACTAGCGGGAGAGATCAGTACTTC. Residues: CASSPGTSGRDQYF.

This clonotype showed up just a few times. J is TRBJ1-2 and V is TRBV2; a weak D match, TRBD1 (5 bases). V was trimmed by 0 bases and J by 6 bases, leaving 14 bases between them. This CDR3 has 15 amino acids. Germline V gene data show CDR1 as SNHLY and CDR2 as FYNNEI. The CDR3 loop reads CASSEARGRVDGYTF. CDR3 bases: TGTGCCAGCAGTGAAGCGCGGGGCAGGGTAGATGGCTACACCTTC. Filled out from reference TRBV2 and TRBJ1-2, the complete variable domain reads EPEVTQTPSHQVTQMGQEVILRCVPISNHLYFYWYRQILGQKVEFLVSFYNNEISEKSEIFDDQFSVERPDGSNFTLKIRSTKLEDSAMYFCASSEARGRVDGYTFGSGTRLTVV.

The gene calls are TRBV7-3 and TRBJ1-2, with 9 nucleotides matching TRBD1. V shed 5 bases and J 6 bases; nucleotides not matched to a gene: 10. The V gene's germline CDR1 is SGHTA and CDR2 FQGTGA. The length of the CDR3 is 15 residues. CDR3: CASSLPTGGADGYTF. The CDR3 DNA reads TGTGCCAGCAGCCTACCGACAGGGGGTGCGGATGGCTACACCTTC.

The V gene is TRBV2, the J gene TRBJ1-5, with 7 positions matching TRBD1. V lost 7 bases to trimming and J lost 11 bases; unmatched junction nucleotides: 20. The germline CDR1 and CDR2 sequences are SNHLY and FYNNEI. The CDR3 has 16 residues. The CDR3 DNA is TGTGCCAGCACCGCATATAGCAGGGGGACCTCGGGGGCCCAGCATTTT. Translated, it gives CASTAYSRGTSGAQHF.

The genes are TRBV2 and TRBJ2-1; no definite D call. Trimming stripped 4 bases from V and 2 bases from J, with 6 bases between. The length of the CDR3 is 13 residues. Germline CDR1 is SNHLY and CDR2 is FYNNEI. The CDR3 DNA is TGTGCCAGCAGTGCCGTACCCTACAATGAGCAGTTCTTC. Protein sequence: CASSAVPYNEQFF.

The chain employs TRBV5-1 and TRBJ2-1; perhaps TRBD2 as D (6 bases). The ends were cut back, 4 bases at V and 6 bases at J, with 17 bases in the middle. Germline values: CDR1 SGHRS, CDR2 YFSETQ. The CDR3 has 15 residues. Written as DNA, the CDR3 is TGCGCCAGCAGCGTCATGGGGGGTCCCGGCAATGAGCAGTTCTTC. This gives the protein CASSVMGGPGNEQFF.

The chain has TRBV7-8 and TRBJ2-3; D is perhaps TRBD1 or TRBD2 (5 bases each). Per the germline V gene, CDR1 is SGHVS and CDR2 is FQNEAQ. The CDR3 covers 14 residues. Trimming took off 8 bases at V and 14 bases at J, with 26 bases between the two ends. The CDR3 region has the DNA TGTGCCAGCGAGGGACGCGAAGGGCGCAGATACGCGTATTTT. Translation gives CASEGREGRRYAYF. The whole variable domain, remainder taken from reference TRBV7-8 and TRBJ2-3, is GAGVSQSPRYKVAKRGQDVALRCDPISGHVSLFWYQQALGQGPEFLTYFQNEAQLDKSGLPSDRFFAERPEGSVSTLKIQRTQQEDSAVYLCASEGREGRRYAYFGPGTRLTVL.

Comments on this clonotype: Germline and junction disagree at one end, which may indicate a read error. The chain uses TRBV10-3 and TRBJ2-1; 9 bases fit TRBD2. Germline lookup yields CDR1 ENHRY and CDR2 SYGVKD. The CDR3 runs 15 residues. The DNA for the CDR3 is TGTGCCATCAGTGAGGCGACTAGCGGCTACAATGGGCAGTTCTTC. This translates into CAISEATSGYNGQFF.

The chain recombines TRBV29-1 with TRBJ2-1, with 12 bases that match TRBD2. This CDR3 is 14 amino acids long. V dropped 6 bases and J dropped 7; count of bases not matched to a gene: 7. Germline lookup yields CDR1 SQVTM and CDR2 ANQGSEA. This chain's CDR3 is CSVVLAGGMNEQFF. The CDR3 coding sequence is TGCAGCGTGGTACTAGCGGGAGGAATGAATGAGCAGTTCTTC.

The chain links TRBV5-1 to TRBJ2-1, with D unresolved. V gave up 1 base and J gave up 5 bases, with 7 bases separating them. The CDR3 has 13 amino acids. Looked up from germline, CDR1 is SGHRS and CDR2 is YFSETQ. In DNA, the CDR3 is TGCGCCAGCAGCTTGCGGGTGGACAATGAGCAGTTCTTC. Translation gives CASSLRVDNEQFF.

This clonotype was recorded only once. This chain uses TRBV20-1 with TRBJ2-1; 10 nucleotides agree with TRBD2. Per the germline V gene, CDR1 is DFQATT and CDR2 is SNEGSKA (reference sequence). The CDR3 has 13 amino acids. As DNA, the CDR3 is TGCAGCGTCAGCGGGAGGGGATATAATGAGCAGTTCTTC. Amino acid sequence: CSVSGRGYNEQFF.

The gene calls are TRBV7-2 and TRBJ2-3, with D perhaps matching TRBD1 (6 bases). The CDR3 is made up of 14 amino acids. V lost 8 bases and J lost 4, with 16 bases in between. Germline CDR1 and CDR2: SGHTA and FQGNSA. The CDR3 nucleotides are TGTGCCAGCCGAATTGGGGGCCCGTCAGATACGCAGTATTTT. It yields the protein CASRIGGPSDTQYF.

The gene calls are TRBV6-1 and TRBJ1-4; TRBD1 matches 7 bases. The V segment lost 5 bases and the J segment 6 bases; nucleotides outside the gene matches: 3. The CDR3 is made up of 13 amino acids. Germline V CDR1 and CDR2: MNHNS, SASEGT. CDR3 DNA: TGTGCCAGCAGTAGGGACAGAGATGAAAAACTGTTTTTT. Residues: CASSRDRDEKLFF.

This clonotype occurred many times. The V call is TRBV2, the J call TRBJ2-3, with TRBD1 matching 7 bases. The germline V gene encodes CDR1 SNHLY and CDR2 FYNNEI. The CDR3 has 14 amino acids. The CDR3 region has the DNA TGTGCGACAATACGGGACAGAGGCACAGATACGCAGTATTTT. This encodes CATIRDRGTDTQYF.

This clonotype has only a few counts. Written as DNA, the CDR3 is TGCGCCAGCAGCCAAGTTCCGGGAGGGGTTCAGTACTTC. It codes for CASSQVPGGVQYF. The chain has TRBV4-1 and TRBJ2-4; 8 bases fit TRBD2. J gave up 11 bases and V 1 base, and 4 bases lay outside the gene matches. This CDR3 comprises 13 residues. Looked up from germline, CDR1 is MGHRA and CDR2 is YSYEKL.

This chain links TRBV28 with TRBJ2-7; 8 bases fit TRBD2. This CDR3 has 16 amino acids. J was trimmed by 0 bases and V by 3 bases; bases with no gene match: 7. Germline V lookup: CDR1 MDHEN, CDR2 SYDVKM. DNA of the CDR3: TGTGCCAGCAGTTTCCCACCCACTAGCGGCTCCTACGAGCAGTACTTC. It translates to CASSFPPTSGSYEQYF.

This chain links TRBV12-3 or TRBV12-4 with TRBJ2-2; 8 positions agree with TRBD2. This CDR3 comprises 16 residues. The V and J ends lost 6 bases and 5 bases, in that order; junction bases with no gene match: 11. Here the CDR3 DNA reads TGTGCCAGCAGCCCCACCGGGACTAGATATACCGGGGAGCTGTTTTTT. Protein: CASSPTGTRYTGELFF.

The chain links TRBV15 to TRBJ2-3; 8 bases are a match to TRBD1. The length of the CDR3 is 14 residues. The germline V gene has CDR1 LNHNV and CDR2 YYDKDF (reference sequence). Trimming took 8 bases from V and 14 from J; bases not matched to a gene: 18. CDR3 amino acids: CATSRQTGAQDAYF. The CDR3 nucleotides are TGTGCCACCTCACGGCAGACAGGGGCTCAAGACGCGTATTTT.

CDR3 loop: CSARVAGGRGYNEQFF. In DNA, the CDR3 is TGCAGTGCTAGAGTAGCGGGAGGGCGAGGCTACAATGAGCAGTTCTTC. The chain couples TRBV20-1 to TRBJ2-1; 11 bases match TRBD2. This CDR3 comprises 16 residues. Germline V gene lookup returns CDR1 DFQATT and CDR2 SNEGSKA (reference sequence). The V and J ends lost 1 base and 3 bases, in that order; junction bases with no gene match: 5.

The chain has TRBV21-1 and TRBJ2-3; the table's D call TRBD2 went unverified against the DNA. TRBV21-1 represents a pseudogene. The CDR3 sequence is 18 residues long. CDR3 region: CASRRIGRPDKEHRYAYF. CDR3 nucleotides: TGTGCCAGTAGAAGGATCGGGAGGCCCGACAAAGAACACAGATACGCGTATTTT.

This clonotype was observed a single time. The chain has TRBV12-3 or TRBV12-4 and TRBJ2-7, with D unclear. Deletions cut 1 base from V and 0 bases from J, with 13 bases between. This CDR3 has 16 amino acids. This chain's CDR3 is CASSLESGVSSYEQYF. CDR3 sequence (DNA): TGTGCCAGCAGTTTAGAGTCGGGCGTGAGCTCCTACGAGCAGTACTTC.

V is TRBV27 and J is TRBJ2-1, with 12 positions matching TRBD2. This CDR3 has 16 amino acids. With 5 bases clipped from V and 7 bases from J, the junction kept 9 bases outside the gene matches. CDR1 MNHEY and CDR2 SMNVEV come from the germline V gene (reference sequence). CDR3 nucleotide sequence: TGTGCCAGCAGTCCGATCTCTAGCGGGAGGGCGAATGAGCAGTTCTTC. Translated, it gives CASSPISSGRANEQFF.

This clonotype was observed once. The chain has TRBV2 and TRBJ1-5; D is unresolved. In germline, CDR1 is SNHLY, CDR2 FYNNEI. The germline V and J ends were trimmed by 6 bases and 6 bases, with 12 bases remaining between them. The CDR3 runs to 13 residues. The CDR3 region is CASSFPGGQPQHF. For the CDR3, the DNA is TGTGCCAGCAGCTTCCCTGGCGGTCAGCCCCAGCATTTT.

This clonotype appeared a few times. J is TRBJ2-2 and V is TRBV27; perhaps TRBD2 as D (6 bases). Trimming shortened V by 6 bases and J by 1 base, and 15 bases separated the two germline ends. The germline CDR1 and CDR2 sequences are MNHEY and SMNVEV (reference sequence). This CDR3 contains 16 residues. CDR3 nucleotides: TGTGCCAGCAGGCGACAGACTAGGGGGAACACCGGGGAGCTGTTTTTT. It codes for CASRRQTRGNTGELFF.

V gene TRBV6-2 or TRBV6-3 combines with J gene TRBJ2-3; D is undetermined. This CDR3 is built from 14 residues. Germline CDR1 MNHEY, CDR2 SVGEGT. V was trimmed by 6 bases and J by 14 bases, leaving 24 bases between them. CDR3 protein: CASSKTDGSKYAYF. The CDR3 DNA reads TGTGCCAGCAGCAAAACTGATGGATCAAAATACGCGTATTTT.

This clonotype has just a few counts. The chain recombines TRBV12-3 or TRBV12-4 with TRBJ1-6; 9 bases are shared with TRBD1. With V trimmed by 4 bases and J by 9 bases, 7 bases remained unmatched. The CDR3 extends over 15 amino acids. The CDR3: CASSSSGTGSSPLHF. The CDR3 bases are TGTGCCAGCAGTTCCTCCGGGACAGGGTCTTCACCCCTCCACTTT.

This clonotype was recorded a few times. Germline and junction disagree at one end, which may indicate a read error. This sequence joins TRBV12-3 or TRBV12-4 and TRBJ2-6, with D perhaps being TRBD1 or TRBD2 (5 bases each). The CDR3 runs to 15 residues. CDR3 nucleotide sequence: TGTGCCAGCAGTTCCGGGACCTCTGAGGCCAACGTCCTGACTTTC. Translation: CASSSGTSEANVLTF.

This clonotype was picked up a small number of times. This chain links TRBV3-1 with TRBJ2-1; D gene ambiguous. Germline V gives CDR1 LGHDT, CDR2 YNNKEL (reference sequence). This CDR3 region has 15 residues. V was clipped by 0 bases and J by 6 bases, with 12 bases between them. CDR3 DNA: TGTGCCAGCAGCCAAGAAGGAAATAGCCTCAATGAGCAGTTCTTC. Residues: CASSQEGNSLNEQFF.